The 3 T cell receptor beta chains listed next were all sequenced from one sample in a study of T cells in Graves' hyperthyroidism and ophthalmopathy. RNA transcripts were the template for amplifying TCR beta CDR3 regions. In the first-round RT-PCR of the TCR CDR3, the HTBI primer set was used. TCRdb re-called the multiplex PCR reads with MiXCR, one entry per CDR3 protein. The top ten clones hold about 9.4% of a sample with some 760,000 distinct CDR3 sequences, 14% of them seen once. The sequenced material came from blood. These receptor sequences come from a woman between 18 and 29 years old with Graves' hyperthyroidism.

This clonotype was picked up many times. The chain has TRBV7-9 and TRBJ2-1, with D possibly matching TRBD2 (6 bases). V shed 1 base and J shed 5 bases, with 12 bases lying between them. The V gene's germline CDR1 is SEHNR and CDR2 FQNEAQ (reference sequence). This CDR3 has 15 amino acids. The CDR3, as DNA: TGTGCCAGCAGCTTAGGTAGCGGACCAAACAATGAGCAGTTCTTC. As protein: CASSLGSGPNNEQFF.

As regards this clonotype: This may be a read error: a much more frequent sequence differs by one nucleotide. The rearrangement joins TRBV7-9 to TRBJ1-1; D remains ambiguous. Per the germline V gene, CDR1 is SEHNR and CDR2 is FQNEAQ (reference sequence). Trimming took off 5 bases at V and 4 bases at J, with 23 bases between the two ends. This CDR3 contains 17 residues. The CDR3 sequence is CASSAPPGGSKGTEAFF. CDR3 nucleotide sequence: TGTGCCAGCAGCGCACCCCCGGGCGGCAGTAAAGGCACTGAAGCTTTCTTT.

V gene TRBV7-8 combines with J gene TRBJ2-1, with D possibly matching TRBD2 (6 bases). Trimming took 2 bases from V and 9 from J, leaving 20 bases between them. The germline V gene has CDR1 SGHVS and CDR2 FQNEAQ. This CDR3 is built from 16 residues. CDR3 in amino acids: CASSLSSPSVGFEQFF. The CDR3 region has the DNA TGTGCCAGCAGCTTATCTTCTCCTAGCGTAGGTTTTGAGCAGTTCTTC. Variable domain in full (rest from reference TRBV7-8 and TRBJ2-1): GAGVSQSPRYKVAKRGQDVALRCDPISGHVSLFWYQQALGQGPEFLTYFQNEAQLDKSGLPSDRFFAERPEGSVSTLKIQRTQQEDSAVYLCASSLSSPSVGFEQFFGPGTRLTVL.